Listed here are 22 T cell receptor beta chains from one sample, sequenced in a study of blood T cell repertoires in COVID-19. Measured with immunoSEQ multiplex PCR; TCRdb has only the in-frame clones, and not every one. The sample carries 210,000 or so clones, under 80% recorded once. The sample taken for sequencing was peripheral blood. These receptors all stem from a man aged 45-60 years who had recovered from COVID-19.

The rearrangement links TRBV10-1 to TRBJ1-2; 7 bases agree with TRBD1. Germline trimming cut 1 base from V and 4 bases from J; bases unmatched to any gene: 12. Germline assignment: CDR1 WNHNN and CDR2 SYGVQD (reference sequence). The CDR3 spans 17 residues. CDR3 region: CASSELRGTAFPYGYTF. CDR3 in DNA: TGCGCCAGCAGTGAGTTGAGGGGGACAGCCTTTCCCTATGGCTACACCTTC.

The chain links TRBV27 to TRBJ1-1; 8 nucleotides line up with TRBD1. Germline V gene data show CDR1 as MNHEY and CDR2 as SMNVEV (reference sequence). Trimming removed 2 bases from V and 1 base from J; junction bases left unmatched: 0. This CDR3 is 14 amino acids long. DNA for the CDR3: TGTGCCAGCAGTTTAGACAGGGGGAACACTGAAGCTTTCTTT. Encoded protein: CASSLDRGNTEAFF.

The gene calls are TRBV28 and TRBJ2-1, with a weak D call TRBD1 (5 bases). V was trimmed by 1 base and J by 9 bases, leaving 7 bases between them. Germline V lookup: CDR1 MDHEN, CDR2 SYDVKM. The CDR3 spans 12 residues. The CDR3 bases are TGTGCCAGCAGTTTATTAAGGGGTGAGCAGTTCTTC. Residues: CASSLLRGEQFF.

The gene calls are TRBV7-9 and TRBJ2-2; maybe TRBD2 (7 bases). V lost 4 bases to trimming and J lost 1 base, with 16 bases between them. Germline CDR1 is SEHNR and CDR2 is FQNEAQ (reference sequence). This CDR3 is built from 17 residues. Here the CDR3 reads CASSSTSKGGNTGELFF. CDR3 nucleotide sequence: TGTGCCAGCAGCTCGACTAGCAAGGGGGGGAACACCGGGGAGCTGTTTTTT.

This clone was detected once. The V and J genes are TRBV9 and TRBJ2-4, with D tentatively TRBD2 (6 bases). V was shortened by 3 bases and J by 4 bases, with 8 bases between the two germline ends. CDR3 length: 13 amino acids. Looked up from germline, CDR1 is SGDLS and CDR2 is YYNGEE. CDR3 residues: CASSAGLKNIQYF. The DNA for the CDR3 is TGTGCCAGCAGCGCGGGACTTAAAAACATTCAGTACTTC.

This clone has more than one count but fewer than ten. This chain connects TRBV6-5 to TRBJ2-2, with 7 bases aligning to TRBD1. With V trimmed by 0 bases and J by 3 bases, 4 bases remained unmatched. The germline CDR1 and CDR2 sequences are MNHEY and SVGAGI. The length of the CDR3 is 16 residues. The CDR3 loop is CASSYSWDSYTGELFF. CDR3 nucleotide sequence: TGTGCCAGCAGTTACTCTTGGGACAGCTACACCGGGGAGCTGTTTTTT.

The chain has TRBV18 and TRBJ2-2; the match to TRBD2 covers 7 bases. This CDR3 contains 17 residues. Germline V gene lookup returns CDR1 KGHSH and CDR2 LQKENI. Trimming cost V 6 bases and J 2 bases; bases outside gene matches: 12. CDR3 nucleotides: TGTGCCAGCTCCTGGACTAGAGACGGCCTAAACACCGGGGAGCTGTTTTTT. This sequence encodes CASSWTRDGLNTGELFF.

The chain combines TRBV18 with TRBJ2-7; 7 bases map to TRBD2. The ends lost 3 bases at V and 2 bases at J; junction bases unmatched: 4. Germline CDR1 KGHSH, CDR2 LQKENI. This CDR3 has 14 amino acids. DNA for the CDR3: TGTGCCAGCTCACCCCTAGCGGAGGCCTACGAGCAGTACTTC. Translated, it gives CASSPLAEAYEQYF. Together with reference TRBV18 and TRBJ2-7, the CDR3 gives the full variable domain: NAGVMQNPRHLVRRRGQEARLRCSPMKGHSHVYWYRQLPEEGLKFMVYLQKENIIDESGMPKERFSAEFPKEGPSILRIQQVVRGDSAAYFCASSPLAEAYEQYFGPGTRLTVT.

This chain connects TRBV4-1 to TRBJ2-1, with TRBD2 identical over 9 bases. The CDR3 runs 15 residues. Germline CDR1 MGHRA, CDR2 YSYEKL. The V gene end was trimmed by 5 bases and the J gene end by 3 bases; junction bases not matched to a gene: 5. The CDR3 reads CASSGTSGRYNEQFF. CDR3 DNA sequence: TGCGCCAGCAGCGGAACTAGCGGGCGCTACAATGAGCAGTTCTTC.

This chain links TRBV10-3 with TRBJ1-5, with 9 bases matching TRBD1. This CDR3 comprises 15 residues. The junction had 0 bases not matched to a gene; V was cut back by 1 base and J by 2 bases. CDR1 is ENHRY and CDR2 is SYGVKD in the germline V gene. CDR3 bases: TGTGCCATCAGTGAGTGGGACAGGGGCAATCAGCCCCAGCATTTT. Translation gives CAISEWDRGNQPQHF.

The V gene is TRBV14, the J gene TRBJ2-2; D is uncertain. V gave up 0 bases and J gave up 5 bases, with 4 bases separating them. Germline V gives CDR1 SGHDN, CDR2 FVKESK. This CDR3 is 13 amino acids long. Written as DNA, the CDR3 is TGTGCCAGCAGCCAAGACCGGACCGGGGAGCTGTTTTTT. Translated: CASSQDRTGELFF.

This chain's CDR3 is CASRMWDRNQPQHF. The CDR3 bases are TGTGCCAGCCGCATGTGGGACAGGAATCAGCCCCAGCATTTT. The V call is TRBV5-6, the J call TRBJ1-5; 8 nucleotides agree with TRBD1. Germline V CDR1 and CDR2: SGHDT, YYEEEE. The junction had 7 bases not matched to a gene; V was cut back by 7 bases and J by 4 bases. The CDR3 extends over 14 amino acids.

V and J are TRBV29-1 and TRBJ1-1; the match to TRBD1 covers 8 bases. CDR3 length: 12 amino acids. Germline V gene sequence: CDR1 SQVTM, CDR2 ANQGSEA. Trimming removed 5 bases from V and 6 bases from J; junction bases left unmatched: 5. Here the CDR3 reads CSVSQGGPEAFF. CDR3 in DNA: TGCAGCGTTTCACAGGGGGGACCTGAAGCTTTCTTT.

This chain uses TRBV19 with TRBJ2-7; D perhaps matches TRBD2 (6 bases). The CDR3 has 15 amino acids. Germline-derived CDR1 and CDR2 are LNHDA and SQIVND (reference sequence). V shed 5 bases and J shed 2 bases, with 16 bases lying between them. CDR3 sequence (DNA): TGTGCCAGTAGTGCCAACTCGGCGGGACCCTACGAGCAGTACTTC. It translates to CASSANSAGPYEQYF.

The rearrangement joins TRBV6-5 to TRBJ2-5; 12 nucleotides align to TRBD2. The CDR3 extends over 14 amino acids. The V gene end was trimmed by 6 bases and the J gene end by 5 bases; junction bases not matched to a gene: 4. Germline CDR1 MNHEY, CDR2 SVGAGI. The CDR3 is CASRWTSGKETQYF. The CDR3 DNA reads TGTGCCAGCAGGTGGACTAGCGGGAAGGAGACCCAGTACTTC.

This clone was counted between two and nine times. In nucleotides, the CDR3 is TGTGCCAGCAGCTTAGAAGCGGGAGTCATTACCGGGGAGCTGTTTTTT. Its protein is CASSLEAGVITGELFF. The V call is TRBV7-3, the J call TRBJ2-2; 8 bases match TRBD2. This CDR3 has 16 residues. The V gene end was trimmed by 2 bases and the J gene end by 5 bases; junction bases not matched to a gene: 7. Germline V CDR1 and CDR2: SGHTA, FQGTGA. The whole variable domain, filled in from reference TRBV7-3 and TRBJ2-2, reads GAGVSQTPSNKVTEKGKYVELRCDPISGHTALYWYRQSLGQGPEFLIYFQGTGAADDSGLPNDRFFAVRPEGSVSTLKIQRTERGDSAVYLCASSLEAGVITGELFFGEGSRLTVL.

This clone has just one count. The chain uses TRBV6-5 and TRBJ2-7; 14 bases match TRBD2. Germline V gene lookup returns CDR1 MNHEY and CDR2 SVGAGI. V lost 8 bases and J lost 3; bases outside the gene matches: 3. This CDR3 has 14 residues. CDR3 bases: TGTGCCAGCCGAGGACTAGCGGGAGGCTACGAGCAGTACTTC. This encodes CASRGLAGGYEQYF.

This chain connects TRBV7-2 to TRBJ2-1; a weak D match, TRBD1 (5 bases). V lost 1 base to trimming and J lost 6 bases, with 10 bases between them. Germline assignment: CDR1 SGHTA and CDR2 FQGNSA. The CDR3 spans 14 residues. The CDR3: CASSLGQSRNEQFF. The CDR3 coding sequence is TGTGCCAGCAGCTTAGGACAGAGCCGCAATGAGCAGTTCTTC. The complete variable domain, with remaining parts taken from reference TRBV7-2 and TRBJ2-1, reads GAGVSQSPSNKVTEKGKDVELRCDPISGHTALYWYRQSLGQGLEFLIYFQGNSAPDKSGLPSDRFSAERTGGSVSTLTIQRTQQEDSAVYLCASSLGQSRNEQFFGPGTRLTVL.

The rearrangement links TRBV19 to TRBJ1-1, with D unresolved. Trimming left V 3 bases short and J 4 bases short, with 18 bases between. Germline lookup yields CDR1 LNHDA and CDR2 SQIVND (reference sequence). This CDR3 has 16 residues. The CDR3 is CASSMPMRVVGTEAFF. The CDR3, as DNA: TGTGCCAGTAGTATGCCGATGAGGGTTGTGGGCACTGAAGCTTTCTTT.

This clone showed up just a few times. The rearrangement links TRBV30 to TRBJ2-3; 9 bases agree with TRBD1. With V trimmed by 2 bases and J by 5 bases, 11 bases remained unmatched. The CDR3 loop spans 16 amino acids. The germline V gene encodes CDR1 GTSNPN and CDR2 SVGIG (reference sequence). CDR3 in amino acids: CAWSRPGQGSGDTQYF. The CDR3 bases are TGTGCCTGGAGTCGCCCGGGACAGGGTTCCGGAGATACGCAGTATTTT.

In this sample, this clone turned up a few times. The gene calls are TRBV4-3 and TRBJ1-2; TRBD1 is a possible D gene (6 bases). Germline loops: CDR1 LGHNA, CDR2 YSLEER. Deletions cut 0 bases from V and 5 bases from J, with 19 bases between. The CDR3 runs to 17 residues. The CDR3 sequence is CASSQDLAGGRFYGYTF. CDR3 nucleotides: TGCGCCAGCAGCCAAGATCTCGCCGGGGGGCGGTTTTATGGCTACACCTTC.

The V gene is TRBV19, the J gene TRBJ2-7; TRBD1 is a possible D gene (6 bases). The CDR3 spans 13 residues. The germline V gene has CDR1 LNHDA and CDR2 SQIVND (reference sequence). V dropped 8 bases and J dropped 4 bases, with 15 bases sitting between them. CDR3 loop: CASWTGTKYEQYF. The CDR3 DNA is TGTGCCAGTTGGACCGGGACAAAATACGAGCAGTACTTC.